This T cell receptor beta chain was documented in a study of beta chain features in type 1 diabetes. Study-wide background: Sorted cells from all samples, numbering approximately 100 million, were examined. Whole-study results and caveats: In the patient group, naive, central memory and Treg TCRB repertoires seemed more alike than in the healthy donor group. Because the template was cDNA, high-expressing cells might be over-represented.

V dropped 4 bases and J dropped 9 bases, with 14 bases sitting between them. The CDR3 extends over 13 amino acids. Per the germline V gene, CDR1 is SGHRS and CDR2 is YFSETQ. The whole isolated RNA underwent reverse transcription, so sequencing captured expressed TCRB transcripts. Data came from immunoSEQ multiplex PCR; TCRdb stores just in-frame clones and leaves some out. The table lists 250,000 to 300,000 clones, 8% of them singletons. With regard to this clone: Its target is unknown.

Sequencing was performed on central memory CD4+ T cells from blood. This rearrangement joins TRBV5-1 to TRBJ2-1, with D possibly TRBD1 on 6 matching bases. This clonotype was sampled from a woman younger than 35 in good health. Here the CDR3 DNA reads TGCGCCAGCAGCATTCAGGGGTCGAGTGAGCAGTTCTTC. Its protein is CASSIQGSSEQFF.